This passage covers 6 T cell receptor beta chains from one sample sequenced in a study of blood T cell repertoires in COVID-19. Sequencing was performed with immunoSEQ multiplex PCR; in TCRdb, only in-frame clones are kept and a portion is missing. Here the sample spans fewer than 35,000 clones, about 89% being singletons. The sequencing input was peripheral blood. These receptor sequences come from a man between 70 and 80 years old with active COVID-19.

The chain links TRBV7-9 to TRBJ1-4, with unresolved D. Looked up from germline, CDR1 is SEHNR and CDR2 is FQNEAQ (reference sequence). Trimming took 7 bases from V and 5 from J, leaving 14 bases between them. The CDR3 extends over 14 amino acids. The CDR3 sequence: CASKSDAMNEKLFF. CDR3 DNA sequence: TGTGCCAGCAAAAGTGATGCGATGAATGAAAAACTGTTTTTT.

The chain uses TRBV4-3 and TRBJ2-2; TRBD1 agrees at 8 bases. The CDR3 consists of 16 residues. V lost 0 bases and J lost 6; bases outside the gene matches: 6. CDR1 and CDR2 (germline): LGHNA, YSLEER. The CDR3 spells CASSQDPGGVPGELFF. The CDR3 DNA reads as TGCGCCAGCAGCCAAGATCCAGGGGGCGTCCCCGGGGAGCTGTTTTTT.

This chain joins TRBV5-1 and TRBJ2-1; possible D gene TRBD2, 7 bases. The CDR3 runs to 15 residues. In germline, CDR1 is SGHRS, CDR2 YFSETQ. Trimming removed 5 bases from V and 5 bases from J, with 17 bases in between. The CDR3 DNA is TGCGCCAGCAGTCCAGGCGGGGGCCATAACAATGAGCAGTTCTTC. This codes for CASSPGGGHNNEQFF. The variable domain in full, completed from reference TRBV5-1 and TRBJ2-1, reads KAGVTQTPRYLIKTRGQQVTLSCSPISGHRSVSWYQQTPGQGLQFLFEYFSETQRNKGNFPGRFSGRQFSNSRSEMNVSTLELGDSALYLCASSPGGGHNNEQFFGPGTRLTVL.

The chain uses TRBV25-1 and TRBJ2-1; TRBD2 agrees at 13 bases. The trim removed 6 bases at V and 3 bases at J, leaving 8 bases unmatched. This CDR3 spans 17 amino acids. Germline V gene lookup returns CDR1 MGHDK and CDR2 SYGVNS. The CDR3 DNA sequence: TGTGCCAGCAGGATGACTAGCGGGGGGCCTAACTACAATGAGCAGTTCTTC. It is translated as CASRMTSGGPNYNEQFF.

V usage is TRBV6-2 or TRBV6-3 and J usage is TRBJ2-3; 10 bases are a match to TRBD1. This CDR3 has 15 residues. Trimming removed 5 bases from V and 2 bases from J; junction bases left unmatched: 4. The V gene's germline CDR1 is MNHEY and CDR2 SVGEGT. The CDR3 nucleotides read TGTGCCAGCAGTGCCGGGACAGGGGCCACAGATACGCAGTATTTT. Its protein product is CASSAGTGATDTQYF.

The V and J genes are TRBV5-4 and TRBJ1-2; no firm D call. Germline assignment: CDR1 SGHNT and CDR2 YYREEE (reference sequence). This CDR3 is built from 14 residues. V shed 4 bases and J shed 5 bases, with 15 bases lying between them. The CDR3 coding sequence is TGTGCCAGCAGCCTGGACCCCTCCACATATGGCTACACCTTC. It is translated as CASSLDPSTYGYTF. Combining the CDR3 with reference TRBV5-4 and TRBJ1-2 gives the whole variable domain ETGVTQSPTHLIKTRGQQVTLRCSSQSGHNTVSWYQQALGQGPQFIFQYYREEENGRGNFPPRFSGLQFPNYSSELNVNALELDDSALYLCASSLDPSTYGYTFGSGTRLTVV.